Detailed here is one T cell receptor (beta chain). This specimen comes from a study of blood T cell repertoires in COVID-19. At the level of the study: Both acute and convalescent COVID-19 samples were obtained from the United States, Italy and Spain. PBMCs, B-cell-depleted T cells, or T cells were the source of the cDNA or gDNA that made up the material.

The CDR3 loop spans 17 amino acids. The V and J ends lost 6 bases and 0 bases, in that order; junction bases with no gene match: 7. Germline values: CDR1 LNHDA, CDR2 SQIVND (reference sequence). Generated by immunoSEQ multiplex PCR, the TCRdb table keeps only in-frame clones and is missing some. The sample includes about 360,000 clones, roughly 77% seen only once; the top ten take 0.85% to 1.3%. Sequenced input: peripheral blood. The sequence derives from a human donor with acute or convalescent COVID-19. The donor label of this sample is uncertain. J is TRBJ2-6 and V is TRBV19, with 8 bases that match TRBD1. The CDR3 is CASSRTGRFSGANVLTF. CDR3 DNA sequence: TGTGCCAGTAGCCGGACAGGGCGATTCTCTGGGGCCAACGTCCTGACTTTC.